Included here is one T cell receptor beta chain sequence, with context. This entry is derived from a study of cytomegalovirus exposure and HLA in healthy donors. With V trimmed by 4 bases and J by 4 bases, 4 bases remained unmatched. CDR3 length equals 14 residues. Germline-derived CDR1 and CDR2 are SGHTA and FQGNSA. With 60 Vbeta and 13 Jbeta primers, the PCR was carried out. Profiling relied on immunoSEQ multiplex PCR, and the TCRdb table lists in-frame clones only, not all of them. The sample lists about 57,000 clones; approximately 80% were seen once. The sample consisted of PBMCs. The chain joins TRBV7-2 to TRBJ2-1; TRBD2 matches at 7 bases. The receptor comes from a male donor in good health and CMV-seronegative. The DNA for the CDR3 is TGTGCCAGCAGCTCCTCTAGCGGATACAATGAGCAGTTCTTC. This codes for CASSSSSGYNEQFF. Using reference TRBV7-2 and TRBJ2-1 for the parts outside the CDR3, the full variable domain is GAGVSQSPSNKVTEKGKDVELRCDPISGHTALYWYRQSLGQGLEFLIYFQGNSAPDKSGLPSDRFSAERTGGSVSTLTIQRTQQEDSAVYLCASSSSSGYNEQFFGPGTRLTVL.